Included here is one T cell receptor beta chain sequence, with context. Its antigen is not known. The entry originates in a study of cytomegalovirus exposure and HLA in healthy donors. A multiplex PCR was run with 60 Vbeta primers and 13 Jbeta primers. The method was immunoSEQ multiplex PCR; TCRdb's version includes in-frame clones alone and lacks a portion of them. Here the sample spans approximately 140,000 clones, roughly 75% being singletons. Germline lookup yields CDR1 SGHTA and CDR2 FQGTGA. This CDR3 spans 11 amino acids. Trimming pared 8 bases from V and 5 bases from J, leaving 8 bases between. The study, taken as a whole, reports: Specific recognition of CMV antigens was confirmed in vitro for a few chains (all CMV-associated).

This chain links TRBV7-3 with TRBJ2-3; D is unresolved. Sequenced sample: PBMCs. This sequence was found in a young man in good health and CMV-seronegative. Written as DNA, the CDR3 is TGTGCCAGCGGAGAGCGAGATACGCAGTATTTT. Its translation is CASGERDTQYF.